Detailed here is one T cell receptor beta chain. The antigen is not known. The sample is drawn from a study of graft-versus-host responses after intestinal transplantation. Background on the study: Recipients were given multivisceral, liver-intestinal, or isolated intestinal transplants.

The CDR3 is made up of 18 amino acids. TCRdb keeps only in-frame clones here, not all; method: immunoSEQ multiplex PCR. This sample has tens of thousands of clones, with about nine tenths found just once. Graft samples were processed, releasing intraepithelial and lamina propria lymphocytes. Overall study findings and caveats: High graft-versus-host to host-versus-graft T cell clonal ratios marked allografts of patients with graft-donor macrochimerism. Investigators detected GvH clones in recipient marrow, with some emerging earlier in ileum or blood.

This receptor was obtained from a human patient who received an intestinal transplant, so some T cells may come from the graft donor. The input for sequencing was ileum tissue, taken around seven months after intestinal transplant. This rearrangement joins TRBV12-2 to TRBJ2-3; the table's D call TRBD1 went unverified against the DNA. TRBV12-2 is termed a pseudogene. The CDR3: CASRLGERGTGGKDTQYF. The DNA of the CDR3 is TGTGCAAGTCGCTTAGGGGAGAGGGGGACAGGGGGCAAAGATACGCAGTATTTT.